This entry is about one TCR beta chain. Its specificity is unknown. Generated by immunoSEQ multiplex PCR, the TCRdb table keeps only in-frame clones and is missing some. The repertoire holds 58,000 or so clones, roughly 90% seen once, with about 2% in the top ten. Germline V gene data show CDR1 as KGHSH and CDR2 as LQKENI. The CDR3 loop spans 14 amino acids. Trimming stripped 2 bases from V and 1 base from J, with 8 bases between. The data were obtained in a study of T cells in localized non-small cell lung cancer. Study-wide results and limits: Measurement of T cell clonality placed uninvolved adjacent lung highest, above the level in tumor. Analysis by sequencing included only one tumor region, so heterogeneity remains possible.

V is TRBV18 and J is TRBJ1-1; D ambiguous. The receptor was derived from a woman aged 35-70 years with stage I lung adenocarcinoma. Sequences were derived from peripheral blood, sampled before any cancer treatment. As DNA, the CDR3 is TGTGCCAGCTCACCATCGGCAGAGAACACTGAAGCTTTCTTT. Its protein is CASSPSAENTEAFF.